This note documents a single T cell receptor (beta chain) sequence. What it binds is not known. Preparation of TRB cDNA libraries relied on 5' RACE carrying UMI labels. Using the 5' RACE reads, TCRdb records one entry per CDR3 protein without DNA. Its table lists 90,000 to 100,000 distinct CDR3 sequences. Per CD8+ T cell subset, triplicate sorts of 330,000 or so cells each were done. Germline CDR1 is SGDLS and CDR2 is YYNGEE. The CDR3 is 16 amino acids. These data are taken from a study of CXCR3-negative and CXCR3-positive naive CD8 T cells. The study, taken as a whole, reports: CXCR3-positive naive cells carried more hydrophobic TRB CDR3s than CXCR3-negative ones.

Sequenced input: naive CXCR3+ CD8+ T cells from blood. As for subset: CD45RO-CCR7+CD27+CD95- naive CD8+ T cells expressing CXCR3 (TNR3+). The sequence came from a human donor in good health. Some clones in this sample may be carry-over from other donors' samples. The chain couples TRBV9 to TRBJ1-2; the D call from TCRdb, TRBD1, cannot be confirmed without DNA. The CDR3 is CASSAPLTGADYGYTF. Based on the CDR3 plus reference TRBV9 and TRBJ1-2, the full variable domain is DSGVTQTPKHLITATGQRVTLRCSPRSGDLSVYWYQQSLDQGLQFLIQYYNGEERAKGNILERFSAQQFPDLHSELNLSSLELGDSALYFCASSAPLTGADYGYTFGSGTRLTVV.